The source of this T cell receptor delta chain is a study of Vδ1+ human thymocytes. Study-wide findings and caveats: Unlike peripheral blood Vdelta1+ controls, thymic delta-chain sequences included 15% to 20% Vdelta2 and few Vdelta3. In the thymus, TRG and TRD repertoires looked highly polyclonal with Gaussian CDR3 lengths.

This CDR3 region has 18 residues. The V gene's germline CDR1 is TSWWSYY and CDR2 QGS. RNA was extracted from the cells and then reverse transcribed. CDR3 amplicons came from multiplex PCR with pooled V-gene forward and constant-region reverse primers. TCRdb re-called clones from the multiplex PCR reads using CATT. Among over 45,000 delta-chain clones listed, about 15% were seen once. This clone was seen only a few times. The antigen is unknown. Its ends do not fully match the called genes, so a read error is possible. This sequence joins TRDV1 and TRDJ1; 11 bases are a match to TRDD3. Sequencing used Vdelta1+ gamma-delta thymocytes from the thymus. The subset here: FACS-sorted CD3+ TCRalphabeta- TCRVdelta1+ TCRVdelta2- thymocytes. The TCR was taken from a girl in the first two years of life who had congenital heart surgery. The CDR3 DNA reads as TGTGCTCTTGGGAAGGTCCGACTGGGGGATAAGTACACCGATAAACCCATCTTT. Its translation: CALGKVRLGDKYTDKPIF.